The clone carrying this T cell receptor beta chain was detected a few times. No antigen is known for it. As for time point: persistent/refractory GD, antithyroid drugs over 5 years with positive TRAb. PBMCs were the source of the RNA used for TCR sequencing. By American Thyroid Association guidelines, Graves' disease was diagnosed in the cohort. Assembly of TCR beta libraries relied on iRepertoire HTBI primers together with Arm-PCR of CDR3 regions. From the multiplex PCR reads, TCRdb called clonotypes with MiXCR, one entry per CDR3 protein. The sample shows some 450,000 distinct CDR3 sequences, about 20% of them seen only once. The data belong to a study of regulatory T cells in long-lasting Graves disease. General study findings and limits: Persistent Graves' patients showed less TCR diversity than newly diagnosed ones.

The CDR3 covers 13 residues. Germline loops: CDR1 LGHDT, CDR2 YNNKEL (reference sequence). V gave up 3 bases and J gave up 2 bases, with 7 bases separating them. The V gene is TRBV3-1, the J gene TRBJ2-5, with unresolved D. The material was peripheral blood mononuclear cells (PBMCs), obtained when the disease was refractory, from a patient treated with antithyroid drugs. This sequence originates from a female donor with Graves disease. CDR3 region: CASSQKVQETQYF. DNA of the CDR3: TGTGCCAGCAGCCAGAAGGTGCAAGAGACCCAGTACTTC.